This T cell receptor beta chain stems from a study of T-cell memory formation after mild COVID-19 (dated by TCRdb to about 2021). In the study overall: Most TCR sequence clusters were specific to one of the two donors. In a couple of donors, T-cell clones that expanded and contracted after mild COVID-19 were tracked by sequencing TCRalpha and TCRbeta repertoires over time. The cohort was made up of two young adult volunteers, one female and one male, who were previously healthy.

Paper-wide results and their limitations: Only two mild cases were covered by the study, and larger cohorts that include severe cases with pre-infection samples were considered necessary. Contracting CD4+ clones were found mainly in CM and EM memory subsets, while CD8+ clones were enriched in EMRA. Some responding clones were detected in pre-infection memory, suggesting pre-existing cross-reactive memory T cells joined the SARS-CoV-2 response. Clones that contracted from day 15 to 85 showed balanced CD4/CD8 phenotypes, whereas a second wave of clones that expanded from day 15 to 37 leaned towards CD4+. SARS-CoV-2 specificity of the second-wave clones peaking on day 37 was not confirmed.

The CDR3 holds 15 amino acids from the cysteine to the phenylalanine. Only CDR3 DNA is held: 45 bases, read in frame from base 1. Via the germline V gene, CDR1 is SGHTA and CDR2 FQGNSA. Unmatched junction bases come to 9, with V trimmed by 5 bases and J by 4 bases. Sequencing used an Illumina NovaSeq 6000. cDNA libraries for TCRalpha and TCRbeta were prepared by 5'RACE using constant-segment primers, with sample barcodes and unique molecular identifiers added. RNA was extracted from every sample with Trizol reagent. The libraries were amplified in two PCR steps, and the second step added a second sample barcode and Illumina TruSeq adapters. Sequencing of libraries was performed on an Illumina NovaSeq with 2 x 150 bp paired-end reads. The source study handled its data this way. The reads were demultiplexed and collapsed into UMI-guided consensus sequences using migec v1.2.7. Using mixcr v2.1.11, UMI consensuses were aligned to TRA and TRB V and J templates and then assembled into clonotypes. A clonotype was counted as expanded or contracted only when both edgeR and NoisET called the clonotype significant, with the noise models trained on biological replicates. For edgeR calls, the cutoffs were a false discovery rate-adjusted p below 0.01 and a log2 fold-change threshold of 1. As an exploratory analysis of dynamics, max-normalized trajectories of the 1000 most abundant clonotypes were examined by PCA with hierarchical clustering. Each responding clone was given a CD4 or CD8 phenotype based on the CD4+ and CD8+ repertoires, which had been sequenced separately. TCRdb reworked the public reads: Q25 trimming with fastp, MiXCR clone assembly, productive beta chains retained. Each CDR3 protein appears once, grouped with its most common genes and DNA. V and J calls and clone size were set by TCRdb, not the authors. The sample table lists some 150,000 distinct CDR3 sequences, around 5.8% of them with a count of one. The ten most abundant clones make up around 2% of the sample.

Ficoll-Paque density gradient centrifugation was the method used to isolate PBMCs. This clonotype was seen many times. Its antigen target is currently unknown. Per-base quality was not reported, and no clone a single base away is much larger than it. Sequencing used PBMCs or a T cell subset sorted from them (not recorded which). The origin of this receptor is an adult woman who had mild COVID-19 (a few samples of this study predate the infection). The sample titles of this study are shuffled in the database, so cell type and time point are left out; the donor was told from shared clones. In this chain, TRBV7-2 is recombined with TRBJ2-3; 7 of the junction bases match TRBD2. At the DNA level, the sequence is TGTGCCAGCAGCCCTCGGACTAGGTTGTCAGATACGCAGTATTTT. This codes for CASSPRTRLSDTQYF. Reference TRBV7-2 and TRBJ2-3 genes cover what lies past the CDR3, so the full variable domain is GAGVSQSPSNKVTEKGKDVELRCDPISGHTALYWYRQSLGQGLEFLIYFQGNSAPDKSGLPSDRFSAERTGGSVSTLTIQRTQQEDSAVYLCASSPRTRLSDTQYFGPGTRLTVL.